The 2 T cell receptor beta chains below come from one sample, sequenced in a study of CD8 T cells in Susac syndrome (dated by TCRdb to between 2019 and 2020). Library creation used the immunoSEQ multiplex PCR assay. RNA was extracted with the RNeasy kit and about 0.5 to 1 ug was reverse transcribed using random hexamers. TCRdb reran the public reads through fastp at Q25 and MiXCR, keeping productive beta chains. Identical CDR3 protein sequences are pooled into one entry, listed with their most common genes and DNA. This sample has 150,000 to 200,000 distinct CDR3 sequences in its table, and 92% of those were observed once. The ten largest clonotypes hold 0.065% to 0.085% of the sample. The sample taken for sequencing was CD4+ T cells from PBMCs. The source of these receptors is a human donor in good health.

This chain joins TRBV10-2 and TRBJ2-3, with TRBD1 identical over 9 bases. V was pared by 10 bases and J by 0 bases, with 8 bases of the junction left unmatched. The CDR3 consists of 15 residues. The germline CDR1 and CDR2 sequences are WSHSY and SAAADI. In DNA form, the CDR3 reads TGCGCCACCTCCAGACAGGGGGATAGCACAGATACGCAGTATTTT. It is translated as CATSRQGDSTDTQYF.

The chain couples TRBV5-6 to TRBJ2-1; 8 nucleotides match TRBD1. The CDR3 has 15 amino acids. Unmatched junction bases numbered 9, after V lost 3 bases and J lost 7 bases. Germline assignment: CDR1 SGHDT and CDR2 YYEEEE. The CDR3 nucleotides are TGTGCCAGCAGCTCCCAGGGGGCGAAAAGGAATGAGCAGTTCTTC. Translation gives CASSSQGAKRNEQFF.